Each of the 7 T cell receptor beta chains below was sequenced from the same sample in a study of blood T cell repertoires in COVID-19. Produced via immunoSEQ multiplex PCR; TCRdb's table is partial and in-frame only. The table records roughly 220,000 clones, 85% to 90% of them present only once. The material sequenced was peripheral blood. These receptors were collected from a woman between 45 and 65 years old with COVID-19, enrolled during active disease.

The chain links TRBV2 to TRBJ2-3, with 11 positions matching TRBD2. V trimming: 4 bases; J trimming: 5 bases; junction bases outside the gene matches: 5. The CDR3 loop spans 15 amino acids. CDR1 and CDR2 from the germline V gene are SNHLY and FYNNEI. The CDR3 loop reads CASSGFSGGGDTQYF. For the CDR3, the DNA is TGTGCCAGCAGTGGTTTTAGCGGGGGGGGAGATACGCAGTATTTT.

J is TRBJ2-1 and V is TRBV13; possibly TRBD2 for D (6 bases). This CDR3 contains 14 residues. The germline V gene has CDR1 PRHDT and CDR2 FYEKMQ (reference sequence). V dropped 6 bases and J dropped 6 bases, with 15 bases sitting between them. The CDR3 DNA reads TGTGCCAGCAGTTGGAGCGGGCGCCCCAATGAGCAGTTCTTC. This sequence encodes CASSWSGRPNEQFF.

The chain is built from TRBV15 and TRBJ2-4; 8 bases line up with TRBD2. Looked up from germline, CDR1 is LNHNV and CDR2 is YYDKDF (reference sequence). The length of the CDR3 is 16 residues. V dropped 4 bases and J dropped 0; count of bases not matched to a gene: 5. CDR3 sequence: CATSTAGGLAKNIQYF. The CDR3 DNA follows: TGTGCCACCAGCACCGCGGGGGGTCTAGCCAAAAACATTCAGTACTTC.

The chain links TRBV19 to TRBJ2-7, with 9 positions matching TRBD1. This CDR3 is 15 amino acids long. Germline trimming cut 3 bases from V and 2 bases from J; bases unmatched to any gene: 5. Germline loops: CDR1 LNHDA, CDR2 SQIVND (reference sequence). CDR3 in DNA: TGTGCCAGTAGTATCGGGACAGGGACCACCTACGAGCAGTACGTC. Encoded protein: CASSIGTGTTYEQYV.

This chain joins TRBV10-3 and TRBJ1-2; the match to TRBD1 covers 9 bases. Per the germline V gene, CDR1 is ENHRY and CDR2 is SYGVKD. The trim removed 10 bases at V and 6 bases at J, leaving 9 bases unmatched. This CDR3 has 13 residues. The CDR3 region has the DNA TGTGCCACATGGCGGACAGGGGCGAATGGCTACACCTTC. Translation: CATWRTGANGYTF.

This rearrangement joins TRBV5-4 to TRBJ2-1, with D tentatively TRBD2 (5 bases). This CDR3 has 14 amino acids. The V end was cut by 3 bases, the J end by 6 bases, with 13 bases between. CDR1 SGHNT and CDR2 YYREEE come from the germline V gene (reference sequence). Written as DNA, the CDR3 is TGTGCCAGCAGCTCAGACCAGCGGTTCAATGAGCAGTTCTTC. Protein: CASSSDQRFNEQFF.

This chain connects TRBV7-8 to TRBJ2-5; D is ambiguous. Germline V gene data show CDR1 as SGHVS and CDR2 as FQNEAQ. Trimming removed 3 bases from V and 5 bases from J, with 10 bases in between. There are 13 residues in the CDR3. The CDR3 region is CASSLVGAETQYF. Written as DNA, the CDR3 is TGTGCCAGCAGCTTGGTGGGCGCGGAGACCCAGTACTTC.